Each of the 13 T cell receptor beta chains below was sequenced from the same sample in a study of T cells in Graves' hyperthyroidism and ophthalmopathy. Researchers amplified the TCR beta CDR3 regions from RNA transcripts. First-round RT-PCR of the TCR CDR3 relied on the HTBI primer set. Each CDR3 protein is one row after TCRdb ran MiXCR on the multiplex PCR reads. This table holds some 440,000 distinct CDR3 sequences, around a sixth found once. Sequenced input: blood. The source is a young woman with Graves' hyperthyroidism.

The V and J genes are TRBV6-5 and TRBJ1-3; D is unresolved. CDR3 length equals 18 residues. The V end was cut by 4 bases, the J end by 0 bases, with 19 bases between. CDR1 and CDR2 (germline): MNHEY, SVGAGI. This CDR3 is CASSWSGVSPSSGNTIYF. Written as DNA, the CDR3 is TGTGCCAGCAGTTGGTCTGGGGTTTCACCTAGCTCTGGAAACACCATATATTTT.

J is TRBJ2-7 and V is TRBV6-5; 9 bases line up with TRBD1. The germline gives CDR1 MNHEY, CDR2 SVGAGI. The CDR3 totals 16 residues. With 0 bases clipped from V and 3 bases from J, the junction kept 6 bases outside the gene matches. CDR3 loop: CASSYSEGTGIYEQYF. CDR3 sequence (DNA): TGTGCCAGCAGTTACTCGGAGGGGACAGGGATCTACGAGCAGTACTTC.

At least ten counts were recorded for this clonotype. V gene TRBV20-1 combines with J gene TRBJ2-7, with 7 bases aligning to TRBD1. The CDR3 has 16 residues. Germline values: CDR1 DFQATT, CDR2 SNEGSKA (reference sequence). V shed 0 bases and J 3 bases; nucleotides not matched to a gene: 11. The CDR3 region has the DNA TGCAGTGCTAGAGATAGCCTCCGGGGACAGAACTACGAGCAGTACTTC. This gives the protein CSARDSLRGQNYEQYF.

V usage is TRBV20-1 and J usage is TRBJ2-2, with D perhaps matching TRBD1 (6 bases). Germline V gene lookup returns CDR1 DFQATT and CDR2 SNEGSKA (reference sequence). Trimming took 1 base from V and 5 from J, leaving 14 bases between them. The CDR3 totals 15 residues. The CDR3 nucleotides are TGCAGTGCTAGAGCCCTGGGGGCCCCAACCGGGGAGCTGTTTTTT. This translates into CSARALGAPTGELFF.

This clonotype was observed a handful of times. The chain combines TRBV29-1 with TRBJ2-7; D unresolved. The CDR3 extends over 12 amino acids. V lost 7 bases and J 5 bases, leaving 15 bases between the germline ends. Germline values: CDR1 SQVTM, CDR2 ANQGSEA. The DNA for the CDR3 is TGCAGCGGGATCCTGGTTACCGACGAGCAGTACTTC. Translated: CSGILVTDEQYF.

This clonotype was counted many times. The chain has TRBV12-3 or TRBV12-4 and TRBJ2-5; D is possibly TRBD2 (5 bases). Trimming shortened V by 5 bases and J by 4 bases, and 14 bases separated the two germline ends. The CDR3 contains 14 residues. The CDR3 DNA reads TGTGCCAGCAGTCGACTGGACCGGGGAGAGACCCAGTACTTC. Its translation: CASSRLDRGETQYF.

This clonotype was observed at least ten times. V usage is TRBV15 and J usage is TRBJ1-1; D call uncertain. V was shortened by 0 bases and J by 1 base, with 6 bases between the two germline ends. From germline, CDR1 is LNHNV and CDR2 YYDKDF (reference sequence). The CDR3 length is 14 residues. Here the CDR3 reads CATSRDAWNTEAFF. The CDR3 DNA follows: TGTGCCACCAGCAGAGATGCTTGGAACACTGAAGCTTTCTTT.

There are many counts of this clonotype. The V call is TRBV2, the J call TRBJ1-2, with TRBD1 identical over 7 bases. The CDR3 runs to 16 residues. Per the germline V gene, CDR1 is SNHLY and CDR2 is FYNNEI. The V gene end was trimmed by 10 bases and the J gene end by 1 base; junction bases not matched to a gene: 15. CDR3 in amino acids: CANRGTPGAINYGYTF. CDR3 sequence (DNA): TGTGCCAACAGGGGCACTCCAGGGGCGATTAACTATGGCTACACCTTC.

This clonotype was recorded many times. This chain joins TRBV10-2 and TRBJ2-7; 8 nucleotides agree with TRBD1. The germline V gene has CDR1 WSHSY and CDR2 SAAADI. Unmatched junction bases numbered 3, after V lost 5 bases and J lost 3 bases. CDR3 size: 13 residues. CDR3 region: CASSSDRVYEQYF. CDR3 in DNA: TGCGCCAGCAGTTCGGACAGGGTCTACGAGCAGTACTTC.

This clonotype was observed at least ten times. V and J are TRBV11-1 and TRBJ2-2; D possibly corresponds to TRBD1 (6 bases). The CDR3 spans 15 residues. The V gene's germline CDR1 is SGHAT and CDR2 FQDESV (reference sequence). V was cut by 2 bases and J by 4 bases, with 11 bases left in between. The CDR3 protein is CASSLSGQPTGELFF. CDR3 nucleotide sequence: TGTGCCAGCAGCTTAAGCGGACAGCCCACCGGGGAGCTGTTTTTT.

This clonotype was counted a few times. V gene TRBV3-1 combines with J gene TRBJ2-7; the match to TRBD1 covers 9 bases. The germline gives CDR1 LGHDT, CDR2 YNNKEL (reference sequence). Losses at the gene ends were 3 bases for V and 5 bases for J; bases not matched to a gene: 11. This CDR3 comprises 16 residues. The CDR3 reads CASSQRPGQGNHEQYF. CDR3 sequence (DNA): TGTGCCAGCAGCCAGAGACCGGGACAGGGAAACCACGAGCAGTACTTC.

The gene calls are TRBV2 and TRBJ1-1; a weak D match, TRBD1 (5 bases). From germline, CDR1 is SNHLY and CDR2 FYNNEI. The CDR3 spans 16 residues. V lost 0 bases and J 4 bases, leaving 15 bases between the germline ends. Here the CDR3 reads CASSEAPGVVGTEAFF. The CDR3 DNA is TGTGCCAGCAGTGAAGCGCCGGGGGTTGTTGGCACTGAAGCTTTCTTT.

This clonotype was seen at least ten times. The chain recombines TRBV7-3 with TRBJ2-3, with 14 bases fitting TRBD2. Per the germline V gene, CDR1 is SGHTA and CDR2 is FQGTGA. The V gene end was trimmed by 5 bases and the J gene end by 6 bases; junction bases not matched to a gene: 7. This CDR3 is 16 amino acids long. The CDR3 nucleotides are TGTGCCAGCAGCCCTGGGACTAGCGGGGGATGGGATACGCAGTATTTT. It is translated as CASSPGTSGGWDTQYF.